This is a list of T cell receptor beta chains from one sample in a study of Graves' ophthalmopathy and Graves' hyperthyroidism. From the multiplex PCR reads, TCRdb called clonotypes with MiXCR, one entry per CDR3 protein. The table has tens of thousands of distinct CDR3 sequences, roughly half seen once. Material for sequencing was peripheral blood. All receptors come from an adult man with Graves' ophthalmopathy. Each CDR3 is given with its conserved first and last residue. Fields, in order: J gene, D gene, clone size, V gene, CDR3 DNA, CDR3 protein. The D gene is left open where the match is weak. Clone size is given for some rows only: seen once, a few or many times, or a class if the clone is expanded.

TRBJ1-2 TRBD1 . TRBV2 TGTGCCAGCGGTTCCGGGACAGTGAGGGCTGGCTACACCTTC CASGSGTVRAGYTF
TRBJ1-3 . . TRBV27 TGTGCCAGCAGTTTAAAAGGGGGGGGAAACACCATATATTTT CASSLKGGGNTIYF
TRBJ2-5 . many TRBV15 TGTGCCACCAGCAGAGATTGGGTCCAGAAGACCCAGTACTTC CATSRDWVQKTQYF
TRBJ2-3 TRBD2 medium-sized TRBV2 TGTGCCAGCAGCCCGACTAGCGTGAGGGCAGATACGCAGTATTTT CASSPTSVRADTQYF
TRBJ2-5 . . TRBV10-1 TGCGCCAGCAGTGAATTTCGGGGACAAGAGACCCAGTACTTC CASSEFRGQETQYF
TRBJ1-1 . . TRBV6-4 TGTGCCAGCAAAAGCTCTGGGGCCAACACTGAAGCTTTCTTT CASKSSGANTEAFF
TRBJ2-3 TRBD2 . TRBV7-9 TGTGCCAGCAGCTCAAGCGGGAGCGCAGATACGCAGTATTTT CASSSSGSADTQYF
TRBJ2-2 . . TRBV7-2 TGTGCCAGCAGCCCACCGATTACCGGGGAGCTGTCTTTT CASSPPITGELSF
TRBJ2-7 TRBD1 . TRBV5-1 TGCGCCAGCAGCCAGCCCGAGACAGGGGGTACGAAAGGACAGTACTTC CASSQPETGGTKGQYF
TRBJ1-2 TRBD1 . TRBV6-5 TGTGCCAGCAGTTACAACAGGGGACGCTATGGCTACACCTTC CASSYNRGRYGYTF
TRBJ1-2 . . TRBV7-2 TGTGCCAGCACTGGCTACACCTTC CASTGYTF
TRBJ2-2 . . TRBV29-1 TGCAGCGTACCACTCACAGGGCACACCGGGGAGCTGTTTTTT CSVPLTGHTGELFF
TRBJ1-1 TRBD1 . TRBV20-1 TGCAGTGCTAGGGATCGGGAGGGGGCGACGGGGACTGAAGCTTTCTTT CSARDREGATGTEAFF
TRBJ1-1 . few TRBV2 TGTGCCAGCAGCGGACAGTTCAACACTGAAGCTTTCTTT CASSGQFNTEAFF
TRBJ2-7 TRBD1 . TRBV20-1 TGCAGTGGAATCACCGGGACAGGGACCTACGAGCAGTACTTC CSGITGTGTYEQYF
TRBJ1-1 TRBD1 many TRBV5-4 TGTGCCAGCAGCTTGGGGGGGACAGGGCCGGCTGAAGCTTTCTTT CASSLGGTGPAEAFF
TRBJ2-7 TRBD1 . TRBV20-1 TGCAGTGCTCTGGGACAGGGAACCTACGAGCAGTACTTC CSALGQGTYEQYF
TRBJ1-5 TRBD1 . TRBV20-1 TGCAGTGCCCCAGAGGGGACAGGGGAAAGTCAGCCCCAGCATTTT CSAPEGTGESQPQHF
TRBJ2-6 . many TRBV12-3/TRBV12-4 TGTGCCAGTAGTACCTCTGGGGCCAACGTCCTGACTTTC CASSTSGANVLTF
TRBJ2-1 . many TRBV5-1 TGCGCCAGCAGCTTGAAATTGGGCCGATTCAATGAGCAGTTCTTC CASSLKLGRFNEQFF
TRBJ1-5 . many TRBV5-5 TGTGCCAGCAGCCGGACAGTCGGTGGGCCCCAGCATTTT CASSRTVGGPQHF
TRBJ1-5 . many TRBV19 TGTGCCAGTAGTATTGCGAGGGTTAGCAATCAGCCCCAGCATTTT CASSIARVSNQPQHF
TRBJ2-7 . . TRBV13 TGTGCCAGCAGCTTAGGGTGCTCCTACGAGCAGTACTTC CASSLGCSYEQYF
TRBJ2-7 TRBD2 . TRBV12-3/TRBV12-4 TGTGCCAGCGGTAGACTAGCGGGAGTAGGTGAGCAGTACTTC CASGRLAGVGEQYF
TRBJ1-1 . many TRBV10-1 TGCGCCAGCAATCGAGAGGGGCTGAACACTGAAGCTTTCTTT CASNREGLNTEAFF
TRBJ2-5 TRBD1 . TRBV6-1 TGTGCCAGCAGCGCAGGGGGCGAAGAGACCCAGTACTTC CASSAGGEETQYF
TRBJ2-3 TRBD1 many TRBV6-6 TGTGCCAGCAACAAAAGACAGGGGTCAGATACGCAGTATTTT CASNKRQGSDTQYF
TRBJ1-4 . many TRBV28 TGTGCCAGCAGTTCAACAGTCACGGATGAAAAACTGTTTTTT CASSSTVTDEKLFF
TRBJ2-3 TRBD2 . TRBV7-8 TGTGCCAGCAGCTTAGGAACTAGCGGGATGAAAGATACGCAGTATTTT CASSLGTSGMKDTQYF
TRBJ2-2 TRBD1 . TRBV6-1 TGTGCCAGCAGTGAAGCCGAGACAGGGGACACCGGGGAGCTGTTTTTT CASSEAETGDTGELFF
TRBJ2-2 . . TRBV29-1 TGCAGCGCCAATGCCGGACCGGGGACTTACACCGGGGAGCTGTTTTTT CSANAGPGTYTGELFF
TRBJ1-1 . many TRBV6-5 TGTGCCAGCTGGGACGCGACAGGGAACACTGAAGCTTTCTTT CASWDATGNTEAFF
TRBJ2-1 . once TRBV11-3 TGTGCCAGCAGCTTGGAGCGGGTCTGGGCGGACTCCTACAATGAGCAGTTCTTC CASSLERVWADSYNEQFF
TRBJ1-5 . . TRBV5-1 TGCGCCAGCAGCTTAGACAGGAATAGCAATCAGCCCCAGCATTTT CASSLDRNSNQPQHF
TRBJ1-5 . medium-sized TRBV24-1 TGTGCCCAACACGAGGCGGGAGGTAGCAATCAGCCCCAGCATTTT CAQHEAGGSNQPQHF
TRBJ1-3 . . TRBV20-1 TGCAGTGCCAGCGGGGGGGCGGCTGGAAACACCATATATTTT CSASGGAAGNTIYF
TRBJ2-1 TRBD2 . TRBV20-1 TGCAGTGCTTTGACTAGCGGGGGGTCGTCGGGCTACAATGAGCAGTTCTTC CSALTSGGSSGYNEQFF
TRBJ1-1 . . TRBV25-1 TGTGCCAGCAGTAGTTCGGGCAGTGAAACTGAAGCTTTCTTT CASSSSGSETEAFF
TRBJ2-6 . once TRBV5-1 TGCGCCAGCAGCTTGGGACAAGTCTCTGGGGCCAACGTCCTGACTTTC CASSLGQVSGANVLTF
TRBJ1-6 TRBD1 . TRBV20-1 TGCAACAGGGGGATCAGCGGGAATTCACCCCTCCACTTT CNRGISGNSPLHF
TRBJ2-2 . many TRBV12-3/TRBV12-4 TGTGCCAGCAGTTCCGCGGGCGGCCAGCACGGGGAGCTGTTTTTT CASSSAGGQHGELFF
TRBJ2-1 TRBD2 once TRBV24-1 TGTGCCACCAGTGATAGCGGGAGGGCACACAATGAGCAGTTCTTC CATSDSGRAHNEQFF
TRBJ2-7 . . TRBV20-1 TGCAGTGCCTACAGAGATTCCTACGAGCAGTACTTC CSAYRDSYEQYF
TRBJ1-6 . medium-sized TRBV20-1 TGCAGTGCTAGCTCCAGGAGTTGGTCACCCCTCCACTTT CSASSRSWSPLHF
TRBJ2-1 . . TRBV7-2 TGTGCCAGCAGCCGGGGACTCTTCAATGAGCAGTTCTTC CASSRGLFNEQFF